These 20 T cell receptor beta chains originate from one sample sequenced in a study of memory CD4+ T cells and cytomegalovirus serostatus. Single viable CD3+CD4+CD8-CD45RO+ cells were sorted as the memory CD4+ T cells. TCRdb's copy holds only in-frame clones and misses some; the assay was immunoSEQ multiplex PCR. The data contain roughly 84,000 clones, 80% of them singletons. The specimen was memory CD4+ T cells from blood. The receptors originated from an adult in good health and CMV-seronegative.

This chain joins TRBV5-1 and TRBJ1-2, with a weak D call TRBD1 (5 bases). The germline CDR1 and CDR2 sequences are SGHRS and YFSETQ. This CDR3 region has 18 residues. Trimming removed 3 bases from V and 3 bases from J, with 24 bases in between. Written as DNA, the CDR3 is TGCGCCAGCAGCTCCGGGGGGGTGATGGCGGACAACTACTATGGCTACACCTTC. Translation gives CASSSGGVMADNYYGYTF.

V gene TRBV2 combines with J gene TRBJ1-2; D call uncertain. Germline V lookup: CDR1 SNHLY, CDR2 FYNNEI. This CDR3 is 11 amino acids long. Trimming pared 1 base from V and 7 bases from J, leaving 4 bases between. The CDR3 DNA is TGTGCCAGCAGTGAAGTTCGTGGCTACACCTTC. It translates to CASSEVRGYTF.

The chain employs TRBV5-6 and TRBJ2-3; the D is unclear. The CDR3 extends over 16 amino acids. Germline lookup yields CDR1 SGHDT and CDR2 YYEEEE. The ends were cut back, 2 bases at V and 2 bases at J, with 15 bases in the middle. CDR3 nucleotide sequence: TGTGCCAGCAGCTTTGAGGAGCTGGGGAACACAGATACGCAGTATTTT. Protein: CASSFEELGNTDTQYF. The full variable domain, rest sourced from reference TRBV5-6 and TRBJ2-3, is DAGVTQSPTHLIKTRGQQVTLRCSPKSGHDTVSWYQQALGQGPQFIFQYYEEEERQRGNFPDRFSGHQFPNYSSELNVNALLLGDSALYLCASSFEELGNTDTQYFGPGTRLTVL.

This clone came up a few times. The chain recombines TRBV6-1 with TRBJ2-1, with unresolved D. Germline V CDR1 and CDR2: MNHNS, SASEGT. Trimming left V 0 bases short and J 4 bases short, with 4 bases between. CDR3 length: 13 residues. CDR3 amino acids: CASSEARYNEQFF. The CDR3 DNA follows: TGTGCCAGCAGTGAAGCGAGGTACAATGAGCAGTTCTTC.

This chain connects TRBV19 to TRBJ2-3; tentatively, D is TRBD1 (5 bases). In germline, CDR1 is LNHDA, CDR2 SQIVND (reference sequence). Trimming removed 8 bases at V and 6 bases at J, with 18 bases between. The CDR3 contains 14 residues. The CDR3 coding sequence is TGTGCCAGTCAAAGGGGCCGGTGGTCGGATACGCAGTATTTT. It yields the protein CASQRGRWSDTQYF.

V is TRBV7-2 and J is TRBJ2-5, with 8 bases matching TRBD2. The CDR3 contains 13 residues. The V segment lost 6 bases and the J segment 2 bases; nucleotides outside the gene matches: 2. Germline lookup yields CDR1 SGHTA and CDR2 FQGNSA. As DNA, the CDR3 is TGTGCCAGCAGAAGCGGGGGACAAGAGACCCAGTACTTC. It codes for CASRSGGQETQYF.

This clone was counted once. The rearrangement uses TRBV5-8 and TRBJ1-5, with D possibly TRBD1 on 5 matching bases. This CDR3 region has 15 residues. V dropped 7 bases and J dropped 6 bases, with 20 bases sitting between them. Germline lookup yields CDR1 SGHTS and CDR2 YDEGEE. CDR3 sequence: CASSAGRVRGQPQHF. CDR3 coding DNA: TGTGCCAGCTCGGCGGGCCGGGTTAGGGGTCAGCCCCAGCATTTT.

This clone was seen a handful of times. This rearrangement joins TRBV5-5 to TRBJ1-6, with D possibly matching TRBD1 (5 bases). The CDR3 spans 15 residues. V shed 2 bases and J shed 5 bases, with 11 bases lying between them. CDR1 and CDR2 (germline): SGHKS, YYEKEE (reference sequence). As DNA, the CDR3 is TGTGCCAGCAGCTTCTTGCAGGGAGATAATTCACCCCTCCACTTT. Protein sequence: CASSFLQGDNSPLHF.

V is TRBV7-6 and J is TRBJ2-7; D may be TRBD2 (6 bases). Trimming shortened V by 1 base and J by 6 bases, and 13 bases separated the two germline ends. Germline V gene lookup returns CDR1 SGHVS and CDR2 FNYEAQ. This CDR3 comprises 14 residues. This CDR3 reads CASSLGRGSSEQYF. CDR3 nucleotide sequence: TGTGCCAGCAGCTTAGGTCGGGGGTCGAGCGAGCAGTACTTC.

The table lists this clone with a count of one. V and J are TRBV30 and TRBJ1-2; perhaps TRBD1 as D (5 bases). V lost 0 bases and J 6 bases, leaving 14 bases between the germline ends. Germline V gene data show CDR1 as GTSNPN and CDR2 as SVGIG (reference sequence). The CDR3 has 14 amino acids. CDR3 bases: TGTGCCTGGAGTGTACGACGGCTGGGGGATGGCTACACCTTC. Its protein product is CAWSVRRLGDGYTF.

In DNA form, the CDR3 reads TGTGCCAGCAGTTCATTATGGGGATTCGGAGGACGGGACTATGGCTACACCTTC. The encoded protein is CASSSLWGFGGRDYGYTF. The chain recombines TRBV28 with TRBJ1-2, with no clear D. This CDR3 has 18 amino acids. The V gene lost 4 bases and the J gene lost 3 bases, with 24 bases spanning the gap. Germline CDR1 MDHEN, CDR2 SYDVKM.

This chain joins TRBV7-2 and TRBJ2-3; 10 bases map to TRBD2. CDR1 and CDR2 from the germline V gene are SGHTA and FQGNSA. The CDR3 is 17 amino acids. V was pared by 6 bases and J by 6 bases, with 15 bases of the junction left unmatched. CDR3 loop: CASRTGTSENWRDTQYF. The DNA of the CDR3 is TGTGCCAGCAGGACCGGGACTAGCGAAAATTGGCGGGATACGCAGTATTTT.

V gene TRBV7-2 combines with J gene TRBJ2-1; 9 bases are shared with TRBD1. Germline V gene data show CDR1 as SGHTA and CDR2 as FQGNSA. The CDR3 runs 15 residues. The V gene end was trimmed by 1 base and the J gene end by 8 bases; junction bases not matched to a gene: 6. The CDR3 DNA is TGTGCCAGCAGCTTAGTTGGACAGGGGATCTATGAGCAGTTCTTC. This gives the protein CASSLVGQGIYEQFF.

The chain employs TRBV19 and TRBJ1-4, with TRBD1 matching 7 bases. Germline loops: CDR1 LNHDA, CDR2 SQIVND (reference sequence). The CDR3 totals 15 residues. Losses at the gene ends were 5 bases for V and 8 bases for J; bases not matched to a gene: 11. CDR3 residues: CASSVNRGGSEKLFF. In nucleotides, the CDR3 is TGTGCCAGTAGTGTGAACAGGGGAGGGAGCGAAAAACTGTTTTTT.

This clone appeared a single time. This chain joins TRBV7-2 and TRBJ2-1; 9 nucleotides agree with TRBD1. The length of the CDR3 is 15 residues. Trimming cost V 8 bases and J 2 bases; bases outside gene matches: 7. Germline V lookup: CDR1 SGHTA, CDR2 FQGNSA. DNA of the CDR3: TGTGCCAGCCGCACGGGGACAGGGACCTACAATGAGCAGTTCTTC. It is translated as CASRTGTGTYNEQFF.

In nucleotides, the CDR3 is TGCGCCAGCAGCCGAGAAGCAACTAATGAAAAACTGTTTTTT. Its protein is CASSREATNEKLFF. The chain couples TRBV5-1 to TRBJ1-4; D is unresolved. Trimming pared 4 bases from V and 0 bases from J, leaving 7 bases between. Germline V gives CDR1 SGHRS, CDR2 YFSETQ. The CDR3 spans 14 residues.

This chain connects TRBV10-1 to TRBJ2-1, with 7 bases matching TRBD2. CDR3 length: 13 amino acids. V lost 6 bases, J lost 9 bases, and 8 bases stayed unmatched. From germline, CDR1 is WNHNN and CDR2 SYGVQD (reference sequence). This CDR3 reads CASSRGVQGEQFF. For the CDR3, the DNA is TGCGCCAGCAGCCGGGGGGTGCAAGGTGAGCAGTTCTTC.

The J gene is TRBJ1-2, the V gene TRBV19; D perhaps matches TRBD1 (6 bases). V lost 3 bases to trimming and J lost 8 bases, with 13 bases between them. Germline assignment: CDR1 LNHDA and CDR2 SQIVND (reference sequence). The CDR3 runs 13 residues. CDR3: CASSITGTAGYTF. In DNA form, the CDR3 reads TGTGCCAGTAGTATCACAGGGACGGCGGGCTACACCTTC.

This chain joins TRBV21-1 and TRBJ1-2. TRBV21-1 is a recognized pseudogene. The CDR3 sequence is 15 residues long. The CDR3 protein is CASSKEEESDYGYTF. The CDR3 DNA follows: TGTGCCAGCAGCAAAGAGGAGGAAAGTGACTATGGCTACACCTTC.

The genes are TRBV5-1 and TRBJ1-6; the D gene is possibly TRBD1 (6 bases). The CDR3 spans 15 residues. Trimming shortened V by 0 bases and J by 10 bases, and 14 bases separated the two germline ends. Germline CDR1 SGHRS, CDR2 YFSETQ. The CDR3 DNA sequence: TGCGCCAGCAGCTTGGCAGGGGCAGGGCGATCACCCCTCCACTTT. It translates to CASSLAGAGRSPLHF.